The sequence of this T cell receptor beta chain was determined in a study of blood T cells in healthy people across ages. Study observations and caveats: In long-lived donors, naive CD4+ cell counts and diversity exceeded those of aged donors.

V shed 3 bases and J shed 0 bases, with 9 bases lying between them. The CDR3 runs 13 residues. The V gene's germline CDR1 is DFQATT and CDR2 SNEGSKA (reference sequence). As regards this clonotype: Its antigen remains unidentified.

The use of a sample-barcoded 5' primer and a J-beta primer mix characterized a second PCR of roughly 6 to 11 cycles. Researchers report that each sample yielded at least 2.5 million CDR3-containing paired-end reads. MiXCR was run by TCRdb on the 5' RACE reads, yielding one entry per CDR3 protein. The data contain some 800,000 distinct CDR3 sequences, around 42% of them seen just once; the ten biggest clones take up roughly 19%. The clonotype comes from a man aged 55 to 70 in good health. Sequencing was carried out using blood. The V call is TRBV20-1, the J call TRBJ2-7; D is unresolved. The CDR3 sequence is CSASSAISYEQYF. The CDR3 DNA reads TGCAGTGCTAGTTCGGCGATCTCCTACGAGCAGTACTTC.